This T cell receptor beta chain was captured by sequencing in a study of prognosis after radiotherapy for stage I lung cancer. Two-round multiplex PCR, the amplification method, yielded TCR beta CDR3 from genomic DNA. Primers (each specific to one TRBV or TRBJ gene) were used in first-round PCR. TCRdb re-analysed the multiplex PCR reads in MiXCR, keeping a single row per CDR3 protein. This table has about 26,000 distinct CDR3 sequences, around 30% appearing once. The CDR3 is 14 amino acids. From germline, CDR1 is SEHNR and CDR2 FQNEAQ (reference sequence). Remarks on this clonotype: A read error is likely here: a far larger clone is one base away.

This chain joins TRBV7-9 and TRBJ2-2, with TRBD2 as a possible D gene (6 bases). This sequence was found in a donor at least 50 years old with non-small cell lung cancer. The starting material was PBMCs, obtained before or after stereotactic body radiation therapy (not recorded which). The DNA for the CDR3 is TGTGCCAGCAGCTCAAACACGGGCCTCGGGGGGCTGTTTTTT. Its translation is CASSSNTGLGGLFF.